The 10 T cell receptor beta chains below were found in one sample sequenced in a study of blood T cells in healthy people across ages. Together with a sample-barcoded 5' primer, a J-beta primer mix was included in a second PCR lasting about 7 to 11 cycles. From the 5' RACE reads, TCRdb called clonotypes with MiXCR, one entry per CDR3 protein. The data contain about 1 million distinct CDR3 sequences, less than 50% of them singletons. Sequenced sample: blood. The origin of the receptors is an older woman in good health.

CDR3 in amino acids: CSASTSGGVETQYF. The CDR3 nucleotides are TGCAGTGCTTCGACTAGCGGGGGGGTTGAGACCCAGTACTTC. The V call is TRBV20-1, the J call TRBJ2-5; 14 bases fit TRBD2. The ends lost 5 bases at V and 5 bases at J; junction bases unmatched: 4. CDR1 and CDR2 from the germline V gene are DFQATT and SNEGSKA (reference sequence). The CDR3 extends over 14 amino acids.

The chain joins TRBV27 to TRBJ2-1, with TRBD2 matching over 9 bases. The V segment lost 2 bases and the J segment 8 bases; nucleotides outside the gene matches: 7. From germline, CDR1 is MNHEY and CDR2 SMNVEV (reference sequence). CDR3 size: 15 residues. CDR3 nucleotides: TGTGCCAGCAGTTTAGGCGGGAGGGCCTTTGATGAGCAGTTCTTC. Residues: CASSLGGRAFDEQFF.

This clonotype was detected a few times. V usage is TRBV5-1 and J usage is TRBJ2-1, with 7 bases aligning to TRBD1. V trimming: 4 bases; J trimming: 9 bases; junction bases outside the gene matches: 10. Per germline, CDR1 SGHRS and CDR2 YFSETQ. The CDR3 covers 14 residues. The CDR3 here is CASSRGTGVGEQFF. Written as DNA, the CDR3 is TGCGCCAGCAGCAGAGGAACAGGGGTGGGTGAGCAGTTCTTC.

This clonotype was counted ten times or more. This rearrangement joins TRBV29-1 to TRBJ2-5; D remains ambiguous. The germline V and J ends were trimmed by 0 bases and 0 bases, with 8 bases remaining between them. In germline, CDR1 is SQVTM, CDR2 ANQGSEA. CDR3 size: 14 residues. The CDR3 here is CSVEDPAHQETQYF. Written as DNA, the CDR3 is TGCAGCGTTGAAGATCCGGCTCACCAAGAGACCCAGTACTTC.

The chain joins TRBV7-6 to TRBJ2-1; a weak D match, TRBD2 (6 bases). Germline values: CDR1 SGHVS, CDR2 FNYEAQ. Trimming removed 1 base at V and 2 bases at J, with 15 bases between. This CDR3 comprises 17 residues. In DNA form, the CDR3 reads TGTGCCAGCAGCTTAGGTCCGGCGGGATCACCCTACAATGAGCAGTTCTTC. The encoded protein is CASSLGPAGSPYNEQFF.

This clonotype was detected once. CDR3 protein: CASSYRRAGNNEQFF. Here the CDR3 DNA reads TGTGCCAGCAGTTACCGACGAGCGGGAAACAATGAGCAGTTCTTC. The chain employs TRBV6-2 or TRBV6-3 and TRBJ2-1, with TRBD2 matching 7 bases. The germline gives CDR1 MNHEY, CDR2 SVGEGT. The V gene end was trimmed by 2 bases and the J gene end by 5 bases; junction bases not matched to a gene: 6. This CDR3 has 15 residues.

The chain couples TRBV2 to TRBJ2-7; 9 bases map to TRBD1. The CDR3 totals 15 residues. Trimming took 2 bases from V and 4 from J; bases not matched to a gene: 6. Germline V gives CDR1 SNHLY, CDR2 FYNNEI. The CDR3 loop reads CASSEWTGDIYEQYF. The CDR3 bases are TGTGCCAGCAGTGAATGGACAGGGGATATTTACGAGCAGTACTTC.

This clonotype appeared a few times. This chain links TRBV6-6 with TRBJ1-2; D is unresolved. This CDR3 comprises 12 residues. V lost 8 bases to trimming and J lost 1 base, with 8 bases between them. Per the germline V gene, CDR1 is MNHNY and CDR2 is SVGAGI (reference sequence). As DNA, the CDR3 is TGTGCCAGCTCAACAGTTAACTATGGCTACACCTTC. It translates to CASSTVNYGYTF.

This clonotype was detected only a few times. The CDR3: CASSFLRGTETQYF. DNA of the CDR3: TGTGCCAGCAGTTTCTTACGAGGGACCGAGACCCAGTACTTC. The rearrangement links TRBV12-3 or TRBV12-4 to TRBJ2-5; TRBD1 or TRBD2 may be the D gene (5 bases each). CDR3 length equals 14 residues. V lost 3 bases and J lost 5, with 13 bases in between.

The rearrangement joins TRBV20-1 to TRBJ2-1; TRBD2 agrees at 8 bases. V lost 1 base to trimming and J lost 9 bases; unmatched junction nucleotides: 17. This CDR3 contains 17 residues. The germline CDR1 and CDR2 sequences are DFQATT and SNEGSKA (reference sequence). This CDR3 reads CSARVSGTSLDLFEQFF. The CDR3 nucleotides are TGCAGTGCTAGAGTTAGCGGGACCTCCCTTGATTTGTTTGAGCAGTTCTTC.